Each of the 15 T cell receptor beta chains below was sequenced from the same sample in a study of identical twins. TCRdb passed the 5' RACE reads through MiXCR, listing each CDR3 protein once. The table lists some 590,000 distinct CDR3 sequences, nearly 10% of them singletons. The same sample was also studied in work on yellow fever vaccine responses in identical twins.

Sequenced input: PBMCs. The receptors originated from a woman aged 18-29 years in good health.

This clonotype was observed many times. The chain joins TRBV29-1 to TRBJ2-3; 8 bases align to TRBD2. This CDR3 is 16 amino acids long. The germline gives CDR1 SQVTM, CDR2 ANQGSEA. V was pared by 4 bases and J by 5 bases, with 14 bases of the junction left unmatched. CDR3 DNA sequence: TGCAGCGTTGGGGGGCCGCCGGGAGGGCTGTTAGATACGCAGTATTTT. Its protein is CSVGGPPGGLLDTQYF.

This clonotype came up a few times. The chain uses TRBV11-2 and TRBJ2-7, with 9 bases fitting TRBD2. This CDR3 is built from 16 residues. From germline, CDR1 is SGHAT and CDR2 FQNNGV. The J segment lost 3 bases and the V segment lost 2 bases, leaving 8 bases of the junction unmatched. The CDR3 loop is CASSLIRVAGDYEQYF. In DNA, the CDR3 is TGTGCCAGCAGCTTAATCAGGGTAGCGGGGGACTACGAGCAGTACTTC.

This clonotype was detected many times. The chain recombines TRBV7-2 with TRBJ1-4; maybe TRBD1 (5 bases). The CDR3 covers 14 residues. Per the germline V gene, CDR1 is SGHTA and CDR2 is FQGNSA. V was shortened by 2 bases and J by 6 bases, with 10 bases between the two germline ends. DNA for the CDR3: TGTGCCAGCAGCTTACCTGGGGGATATGAAAAACTGTTTTTT. It yields the protein CASSLPGGYEKLFF.

The rearrangement uses TRBV7-2 and TRBJ2-2; D might be TRBD1 (5 bases). Deletions cut 4 bases from V and 2 bases from J, with 14 bases between. The germline V gene has CDR1 SGHTA and CDR2 FQGNSA. This CDR3 has 16 residues. The DNA for the CDR3 is TGTGCCAGCAGCTACACTCGTGGGGCCAACACCGGGGAGCTGTTTTTT. Encoded protein: CASSYTRGANTGELFF. The entire variable domain, with the rest obtained from reference TRBV7-2 and TRBJ2-2, is as follows: GAGVSQSPSNKVTEKGKDVELRCDPISGHTALYWYRQSLGQGLEFLIYFQGNSAPDKSGLPSDRFSAERTGGSVSTLTIQRTQQEDSAVYLCASSYTRGANTGELFFGEGSRLTVL.

The V and J genes are TRBV7-9 and TRBJ1-1; possibly TRBD1 for D (5 bases). The germline V gene encodes CDR1 SEHNR and CDR2 FQNEAQ (reference sequence). The CDR3 is made up of 17 amino acids. Trimming cost V 4 bases and J 1 base, with 19 bases left between them. The CDR3 sequence: CASSSKRDETKNTEAFF. CDR3 DNA: TGTGCCAGCAGCTCCAAAAGGGACGAAACCAAGAACACTGAAGCTTTCTTT.

This clonotype was observed many times. The chain combines TRBV5-1 with TRBJ2-1; D is ambiguous. V lost 4 bases and J lost 1, with 9 bases in between. Germline lookup yields CDR1 SGHRS and CDR2 YFSETQ. The CDR3 consists of 14 residues. The CDR3 nucleotides read TGCGCCAGCAGCCCCACTGGATCCTACAATGAGCAGTTCTTC. Its translation is CASSPTGSYNEQFF.

This chain links TRBV20-1 with TRBJ2-5; a weak D match, TRBD2 (6 bases). This CDR3 has 13 amino acids. CDR1 and CDR2 from the germline V gene are DFQATT and SNEGSKA (reference sequence). Trimming stripped 1 base from V and 4 bases from J, with 10 bases between. The CDR3 loop is CSARVIGGETQYF. In nucleotides, the CDR3 is TGCAGTGCTAGAGTAATCGGGGGAGAGACCCAGTACTTC.

The chain recombines TRBV6-1 with TRBJ2-5, with D perhaps TRBD1 or TRBD2 (5 bases each). V lost 6 bases to trimming and J lost 2 bases, with 16 bases between them. This CDR3 region has 15 residues. Germline CDR1 and CDR2: MNHNS and SASEGT. DNA for the CDR3: TGTGCCAGCAGCTCCCCCGGGGCGCGACAAGAGACCCAGTACTTC. Its protein is CASSSPGARQETQYF.

Ten or more counts support this clonotype. This sequence joins TRBV29-1 and TRBJ2-5; 11 bases align to TRBD1. Germline lookup yields CDR1 SQVTM and CDR2 ANQGSEA. The CDR3 is made up of 15 amino acids. Trimming removed 3 bases from V and 7 bases from J; junction bases left unmatched: 10. The CDR3 DNA sequence: TGCAGCGTTGATGCGGGACAGGGGGGAGCAGGGACCCAGTACTTC. This translates into CSVDAGQGGAGTQYF. Variable domain in full (rest from reference TRBV29-1 and TRBJ2-5): SAVISQKPSRDICQRGTSLTIQCQVDSQVTMMFWYRQQPGQSLTLIATANQGSEATYESGFVIDKFPISRPNLTFSTLTVSNMSPEDSSIYLCSVDAGQGGAGTQYFGPGTRLLVL.

This clonotype has just a few counts. V is TRBV20-1 and J is TRBJ1-4, with D possibly matching TRBD1 (5 bases). Per the germline V gene, CDR1 is DFQATT and CDR2 is SNEGSKA (reference sequence). V dropped 0 bases and J dropped 8 bases, with 7 bases sitting between them. The CDR3 spans 12 residues. CDR3: CSARDGGEKLFF. CDR3 nucleotides: TGCAGTGCTAGAGATGGGGGAGAAAAACTGTTTTTT.

The rearrangement links TRBV29-1 to TRBJ2-2, with 9 bases lining up with TRBD2. This CDR3 has 14 amino acids. Per germline, CDR1 SQVTM and CDR2 ANQGSEA. Trimming took 4 bases from V and 3 from J; bases not matched to a gene: 3. The CDR3 DNA is TGCAGCGTTGTAGCGGGGGAGTACACCGGGGAGCTGTTTTTT. Its protein is CSVVAGEYTGELFF.

This clonotype was counted only a few times. The chain is built from TRBV19 and TRBJ2-1; D unresolved. The germline CDR1 and CDR2 sequences are LNHDA and SQIVND (reference sequence). Between the trimmed V and J ends, which lost 6 bases and 4 bases, there was a span of 22 bases. The length of the CDR3 is 17 residues. The CDR3 coding sequence is TGTGCCAGTAGCACCCATAGTACCCAGCGAGAATACAATGAGCAGTTCTTC. Translation: CASSTHSTQREYNEQFF.

This clonotype came up a few times. This chain joins TRBV5-1 and TRBJ1-5; 8 bases fit TRBD1. The V gene end was trimmed by 4 bases and the J gene end by 4 bases; junction bases not matched to a gene: 4. This CDR3 comprises 14 residues. Germline V gives CDR1 SGHRS, CDR2 YFSETQ. The CDR3 DNA reads TGCGCCAGCAGCACACAGGGGGGAAATCAGCCCCAGCATTTT. As protein: CASSTQGGNQPQHF. The whole variable domain, filled in from reference TRBV5-1 and TRBJ1-5, reads KAGVTQTPRYLIKTRGQQVTLSCSPISGHRSVSWYQQTPGQGLQFLFEYFSETQRNKGNFPGRFSGRQFSNSRSEMNVSTLELGDSALYLCASSTQGGNQPQHFGDGTRLSIL.

V is TRBV2 and J is TRBJ2-7, with TRBD1 matching over 9 bases. The V segment lost 3 bases and the J segment 1 base; nucleotides outside the gene matches: 7. Germline values: CDR1 SNHLY, CDR2 FYNNEI. This CDR3 is built from 16 residues. The CDR3 region has the DNA TGTGCCAGCAGTGAGGTTTTGGGACAGGGTTCCTACGAGCAGTACTTC. Amino acids: CASSEVLGQGSYEQYF. Full variable domain (rest looked up from reference TRBV2 and TRBJ2-7): EPEVTQTPSHQVTQMGQEVILRCVPISNHLYFYWYRQILGQKVEFLVSFYNNEISEKSEIFDDQFSVERPDGSNFTLKIRSTKLEDSAMYFCASSEVLGQGSYEQYFGPGTRLTVT.

This clonotype was observed a few times. This sequence joins TRBV20-1 and TRBJ1-1; D is ambiguous. The CDR3 is 15 amino acids. V shed 0 bases and J shed 5 bases, with 16 bases lying between them. Germline loops: CDR1 DFQATT, CDR2 SNEGSKA (reference sequence). The CDR3 loop is CSARDVQDPWTEAFF. For the CDR3, the DNA is TGCAGTGCTAGAGATGTCCAGGACCCCTGGACTGAAGCTTTCTTT.